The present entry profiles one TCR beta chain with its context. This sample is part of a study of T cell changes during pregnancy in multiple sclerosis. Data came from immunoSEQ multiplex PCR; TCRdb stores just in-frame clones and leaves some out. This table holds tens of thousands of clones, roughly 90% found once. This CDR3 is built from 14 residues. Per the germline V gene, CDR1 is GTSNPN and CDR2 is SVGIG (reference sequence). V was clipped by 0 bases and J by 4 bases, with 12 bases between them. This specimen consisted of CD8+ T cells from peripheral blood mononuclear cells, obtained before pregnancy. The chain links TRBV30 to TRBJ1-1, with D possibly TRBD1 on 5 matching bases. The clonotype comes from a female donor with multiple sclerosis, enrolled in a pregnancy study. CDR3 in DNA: TGTGCCTGGAGTGTAGGGGTTGGCTTCACTGAAGCTTTCTTT. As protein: CAWSVGVGFTEAFF.